This T cell receptor beta chain appears in the sequencing data of a study of T cells in Graves' hyperthyroidism and ophthalmopathy. Findings and caveats of the study: The majority of expanded thyroid clonotypes above 0.001 also appeared in blood.

This CDR3 is 18 amino acids long. V was pared by 0 bases and J by 1 base, with 10 bases of the junction left unmatched. Germline V gene sequence: CDR1 SGHDT, CDR2 YYEEEE. Authors of the study amplified TCR beta CDR3 regions from RNA transcripts. The HTBI primer set drove a first-round RT-PCR of the TCR CDR3. TCRdb reprocessed the multiplex PCR reads via MiXCR and lists one record per CDR3 protein. The sample has a few hundred thousand distinct CDR3 sequences; roughly an eighth are singletons. The definition of stable Graves' hyperthyroidism was no ophthalmopathy progression within 18 months. As for this clonotype: Its antigen is currently unknown. Given the absence of the conserved phenylalanine or tryptophan at the CDR3 end, a read error is likely.

Material: blood. This TCR was recovered from a young woman with Graves' hyperthyroidism. This chain joins TRBV5-6 and TRBJ2-7; 10 bases are shared with TRBD1. The CDR3 sequence: CASSLDESRDRGSYEQYL. The CDR3 DNA sequence: TGTGCCAGCAGCTTGGACGAATCGCGGGACAGGGGTTCCTACGAGCAGTACCTC.